These 32 T cell receptor beta chains share one sample of origin, sequenced in a study of OX40 agonist ivuxolimab in advanced cancers. The data were produced by immunoSEQ multiplex PCR, yet TCRdb's version contains in-frame clones alone and is incomplete. Of roughly 76,000 clones in the sample, about 87% were seen once. This specimen was CD4+ or CD8+ T cells sorted from blood, taken in a trial of the OX40 agonist ivuxolimab. The receptor set was obtained from an adult with an advanced solid tumor such as melanoma, head and neck, liver or kidney cancer.

The CDR3 DNA reads TGTGCCAGCAGTCCCCCCGGCCAGCGCGAGCAGTTCTTC. Protein sequence: CASSPPGQREQFF. The V and J genes are TRBV6-5 and TRBJ2-1; unclear D gene. Germline loops: CDR1 MNHEY, CDR2 SVGAGI. The CDR3 contains 13 residues. Trimming stripped 5 bases from V and 10 bases from J, with 15 bases between.

This chain links TRBV7-8 with TRBJ1-1; a possible D gene is TRBD1 (5 bases). Germline CDR1 SGHVS, CDR2 FQNEAQ. The CDR3 extends over 13 amino acids. With 5 bases removed from V and 4 bases from J, the gap between germline ends came to 11 bases. DNA of the CDR3: TGTGCCAGCAGCCCGGGGACGGGCACTGAAGCTTTCTTT. Amino acids: CASSPGTGTEAFF. The full variable domain, rest sourced from reference TRBV7-8 and TRBJ1-1, is GAGVSQSPRYKVAKRGQDVALRCDPISGHVSLFWYQQALGQGPEFLTYFQNEAQLDKSGLPSDRFFAERPEGSVSTLKIQRTQQEDSAVYLCASSPGTGTEAFFGQGTRLTVV.

The chain combines TRBV4-3 with TRBJ1-4; 9 bases map to TRBD1. This CDR3 has 15 amino acids. V shed 2 bases, J shed 6 bases, and the junction held 4 bases outside the gene matches. Germline CDR1 reads LGHNA; CDR2 reads YSLEER. The CDR3 DNA reads TGCGCCAGCAGCCAACACCGGGACAGGGATGAAAAACTGTTTTTT. Protein sequence: CASSQHRDRDEKLFF.

This clone was seen once. The chain is built from TRBV9 and TRBJ1-5; D remains unclear. V lost 0 bases and J 1 base, leaving 8 bases between the germline ends. Germline loops: CDR1 SGDLS, CDR2 YYNGEE. CDR3 size: 15 residues. The CDR3 loop reads CASSVEGLSNQPQHF. In DNA, the CDR3 is TGTGCCAGCAGCGTAGAGGGCTTGAGCAATCAGCCCCAGCATTTT.

The chain joins TRBV9 to TRBJ2-3; D ambiguous. This CDR3 has 17 amino acids. Germline V gene data show CDR1 as SGDLS and CDR2 as YYNGEE. The V gene lost 4 bases and the J gene lost 8 bases, with 26 bases spanning the gap. CDR3 nucleotide sequence: TGTGCCAGCAGCTTTGGTACGGCGGACCCAAACCTGGGTACGCAGTATTTT. Its translation: CASSFGTADPNLGTQYF.

This clone was seen a few times. The chain recombines TRBV19 with TRBJ2-1; 8 bases align to TRBD1. After removal of 9 bases from V and 6 bases from J, the junction contained 7 bases not matched to a gene. CDR3 length: 13 amino acids. CDR1 and CDR2 from the germline V gene are LNHDA and SQIVND (reference sequence). This CDR3 is CASDRGAPNEQFF. The CDR3 DNA reads as TGTGCCAGCGACAGGGGCGCCCCCAATGAGCAGTTCTTC.

The gene calls are TRBV5-1 and TRBJ1-6, with 8 bases identical to TRBD1. There are 17 residues in the CDR3. J was trimmed by 9 bases and V by 0 bases; bases with no gene match: 11. Per germline, CDR1 SGHRS and CDR2 YFSETQ. CDR3 protein: CASSLGGSGQVLSPLHF. The CDR3 DNA reads TGCGCCAGCAGCTTGGGAGGGTCGGGACAGGTTCTTTCACCCCTCCACTTT.

The chain employs TRBV7-2 and TRBJ2-2, with a possible D match to TRBD1 (6 bases). This CDR3 comprises 14 residues. V lost 6 bases and J lost 6, with 14 bases in between. The germline CDR1 and CDR2 sequences are SGHTA and FQGNSA. This CDR3 is CASRPEQGAGELFF. DNA for the CDR3: TGTGCCAGCAGGCCTGAACAGGGCGCCGGGGAGCTGTTTTTT.

The genes are TRBV19 and TRBJ1-5, with D possibly matching TRBD1 (5 bases). The CDR3 is 14 amino acids. The V end was cut by 4 bases, the J end by 2 bases, with 9 bases between. Germline V CDR1 and CDR2: LNHDA, SQIVND (reference sequence). CDR3 sequence (DNA): TGTGCCAGTAGTACAACAGGCGGCAATCAGCCCCAGCATTTT. As protein: CASSTTGGNQPQHF.

This clone occurred once. This chain links TRBV4-3 with TRBJ1-1, with TRBD1 identical over 9 bases. After removal of 3 bases from V and 1 base from J, the junction contained 3 bases not matched to a gene. The CDR3 extends over 15 amino acids. Germline V lookup: CDR1 LGHNA, CDR2 YSLEER. CDR3 protein: CASSQRGQGNTEAFF. In nucleotides, the CDR3 is TGCGCCAGCAGCCAGCGGGGACAGGGGAACACTGAAGCTTTCTTT.

This rearrangement joins TRBV4-3 to TRBJ2-2; possible D gene TRBD2, 6 bases. CDR1 is LGHNA and CDR2 is YSLEER in the germline V gene. The CDR3 totals 15 residues. The ends were cut back, 2 bases at V and 4 bases at J, with 11 bases in the middle. This chain's CDR3 is CASSQNGGSTGELFF. CDR3 nucleotide sequence: TGCGCCAGCAGCCAAAACGGAGGGAGCACCGGGGAGCTGTTTTTT.

J is TRBJ1-2 and V is TRBV14, with D tentatively TRBD1 (5 bases). The V end lost 5 bases, the J end lost 4 bases, and 14 bases lay between the germline ends. In germline, CDR1 is SGHDN, CDR2 FVKESK. The CDR3 has 14 amino acids. The DNA of the CDR3 is TGTGCCAGCAGCACAGCCGGGGGAGTCTATGGCTACACCTTC. Protein product: CASSTAGGVYGYTF.

The rearrangement uses TRBV6-5 and TRBJ1-3; D possibly corresponds to TRBD1 (5 bases). The germline V gene has CDR1 MNHEY and CDR2 SVGAGI. V lost 5 bases, J lost 8 bases, and 10 bases lay in between. The CDR3 has 12 amino acids. Here the CDR3 DNA reads TGTGCCAGCAGTACAGGAGAGGACACCATATATTTT. The encoded protein is CASSTGEDTIYF.

For the CDR3, the DNA is TGTGCCAGCAGTTTATATCTGGCAGGGGCAAGAGGTTCACCCCTCCACTTT. Translating gives CASSLYLAGARGSPLHF. This chain links TRBV28 with TRBJ1-6; D is possibly TRBD1 (6 bases). The CDR3 length is 17 residues. The V end lost 1 base, the J end lost 9 bases, and 19 bases lay between the germline ends. Germline-derived CDR1 and CDR2 are MDHEN and SYDVKM.

This clone was seen only once. This sequence joins TRBV7-3 and TRBJ1-1; D remains unclear. V was trimmed by 6 bases and J by 1 base, leaving 12 bases between them. This CDR3 is 14 amino acids long. Germline-derived CDR1 and CDR2 are SGHTA and FQGTGA. The DNA of the CDR3 is TGTGCCAGCAGTCAGGACGGCGAGAACACTGAAGCTTTCTTT. This codes for CASSQDGENTEAFF.

The chain combines TRBV28 with TRBJ2-1, with 7 bases that match TRBD1. The CDR3 has 17 residues. V was pared by 5 bases and J by 0 bases, with 10 bases of the junction left unmatched. The germline V gene has CDR1 MDHEN and CDR2 SYDVKM. The CDR3 is CASSPPQGPLSYNEQFF. In DNA form, the CDR3 reads TGTGCCAGCAGTCCTCCACAGGGGCCGCTCTCCTACAATGAGCAGTTCTTC.

The V call is TRBV7-2, the J call TRBJ2-2, with 7 bases lining up with TRBD1. The CDR3 is 16 amino acids. Trimming cost V 3 bases and J 5 bases; bases outside gene matches: 9. The germline CDR1 and CDR2 sequences are SGHTA and FQGNSA. In DNA form, the CDR3 reads TGTGCCAGCAGCTTCCTCGACAGGGTGGAGACCGGGGAGCTGTTTTTT. As protein: CASSFLDRVETGELFF. The whole variable domain, filled in from reference TRBV7-2 and TRBJ2-2, reads GAGVSQSPSNKVTEKGKDVELRCDPISGHTALYWYRQSLGQGLEFLIYFQGNSAPDKSGLPSDRFSAERTGGSVSTLTIQRTQQEDSAVYLCASSFLDRVETGELFFGEGSRLTVL.

The chain employs TRBV19 and TRBJ1-2, with D perhaps TRBD1 (6 bases). V gave up 6 bases and J gave up 4 bases, with 15 bases separating them. Germline V gene lookup returns CDR1 LNHDA and CDR2 SQIVND (reference sequence). This CDR3 contains 14 residues. In DNA form, the CDR3 reads TGTGCCAGTAGCTCCAAGGGGGGCGGCTATGGCTACACCTTC. Encoded protein: CASSSKGGGYGYTF.

V and J are TRBV19 and TRBJ1-2; TRBD1 might be the D (5 bases). The germline V gene encodes CDR1 LNHDA and CDR2 SQIVND (reference sequence). V dropped 1 base and J dropped 7 bases, with 13 bases sitting between them. The CDR3 contains 14 residues. The CDR3 reads CASSIAEGLIGYTF. The CDR3 DNA sequence: TGTGCCAGTAGTATAGCGGAGGGGCTGATTGGCTACACCTTC.

This chain joins TRBV5-1 and TRBJ2-1; the match to TRBD2 covers 7 bases. J was trimmed by 4 bases and V by 4 bases; bases with no gene match: 5. The germline CDR1 and CDR2 sequences are SGHRS and YFSETQ. The CDR3 spans 14 residues. The CDR3 spells CASSLSGVYNEQFF. The CDR3 nucleotides are TGCGCCAGCAGCCTGAGCGGGGTGTACAATGAGCAGTTCTTC.

The chain joins TRBV5-8 to TRBJ2-6, with D unresolved. V dropped 3 bases and J dropped 4 bases, with 8 bases sitting between them. Germline values: CDR1 SGHTS, CDR2 YDEGEE. The CDR3 loop spans 14 amino acids. The CDR3 coding sequence is TGTGCCAGCAGCTCGTACACGGGGGCCAACGTCCTGACTTTC. The encoded protein is CASSSYTGANVLTF. Filled out from reference TRBV5-8 and TRBJ2-6, the complete variable domain reads EAGVTQSPTHLIKTRGQQATLRCSPISGHTSVYWYQQALGLGLQFLLWYDEGEERNRGNFPPRFSGRQFPNYSSELNVNALELEDSALYLCASSSYTGANVLTFGAGSRLTVL.

The rearrangement joins TRBV4-2 to TRBJ2-2, with TRBD2 as a possible D gene (7 bases). Germline V gene data show CDR1 as LGHNA and CDR2 as YNFKEQ. V was clipped by 0 bases and J by 5 bases, with 16 bases between them. The CDR3 has 17 residues. The CDR3 DNA follows: TGTGCCAGCAGCCAAGAAGGGGGAGGGACGGGTACCGGGGAGCTGTTTTTT. It specifies CASSQEGGGTGTGELFF.

V is TRBV5-1 and J is TRBJ1-2; 7 nucleotides align to TRBD1. From germline, CDR1 is SGHRS and CDR2 YFSETQ. The CDR3 totals 14 residues. Trimming cost V 2 bases and J 9 bases; bases outside gene matches: 10. CDR3 sequence reads: CASSFEGAWSSYTF. The CDR3 DNA sequence: TGCGCCAGCAGCTTCGAGGGGGCCTGGTCGAGCTACACCTTC.

V usage is TRBV18 and J usage is TRBJ2-3, with 15 bases that match TRBD2. CDR1 and CDR2 (germline): KGHSH, LQKENI. Germline trimming cut 4 bases from V and 4 bases from J; bases unmatched to any gene: 3. The CDR3 has 16 residues. CDR3 in DNA: TGTGCCAGCTCACACGGGACTAGCGGGGGGCCAGATACGCAGTATTTT. It codes for CASSHGTSGGPDTQYF.

The chain employs TRBV9 and TRBJ1-4, with unresolved D. CDR1 SGDLS and CDR2 YYNGEE come from the germline V gene. The V end lost 4 bases, the J end lost 7 bases, and 14 bases lay between the germline ends. CDR3 length: 14 amino acids. DNA of the CDR3: TGTGCCAGCAGCTCCGAAGGAAGGGTTGAAAAACTGTTTTTT. Its translation: CASSSEGRVEKLFF.

The chain couples TRBV15 to TRBJ2-5, with D unclear. The germline V gene encodes CDR1 LNHNV and CDR2 YYDKDF (reference sequence). Trimming took off 0 bases at V and 4 bases at J, with 6 bases between the two ends. The CDR3 has 13 residues. DNA for the CDR3: TGTGCCACCAGCAGAGATATGAGAGAGACCCAGTACTTC. Translating it yields CATSRDMRETQYF.

This chain joins TRBV29-1 and TRBJ2-3, with D tentatively TRBD2 (6 bases). Per germline, CDR1 SQVTM and CDR2 ANQGSEA. Trimming took off 6 bases at V and 0 bases at J, with 10 bases between the two ends. The CDR3 is 13 residues long. As DNA, the CDR3 is TGCAGCGTAGAGGGGAGGAGCACAGATACGCAGTATTTT. Translating gives CSVEGRSTDTQYF.

The chain links TRBV7-2 to TRBJ1-1, with D maybe TRBD1 (6 bases). This CDR3 comprises 15 residues. Germline V gene sequence: CDR1 SGHTA, CDR2 FQGNSA. V was shortened by 1 base and J by 1 base, with 10 bases between the two germline ends. The CDR3 protein is CASSLVGQSNTEAFF. The CDR3 nucleotides are TGTGCCAGCAGCTTAGTCGGACAGTCGAACACTGAAGCTTTCTTT.

This chain connects TRBV6-5 to TRBJ1-4; no clear D gene. The CDR3 totals 14 residues. Trimming cost V 6 bases and J 9 bases, with 17 bases left between them. Germline values: CDR1 MNHEY, CDR2 SVGAGI. This CDR3 reads CASSPGGLIQKLFF. Written as DNA, the CDR3 is TGTGCCAGCAGCCCCGGCGGCTTAATACAAAAACTGTTTTTT.

The rearrangement uses TRBV4-3 and TRBJ1-1; D unresolved. From germline, CDR1 is LGHNA and CDR2 YSLEER. The CDR3 runs to 15 residues. V dropped 1 base and J dropped 1 base, with 10 bases sitting between them. The CDR3, as DNA: TGCGCCAGCAGCCAAGGAGTTCTCGCGAACACTGAAGCTTTCTTT. Encoded protein: CASSQGVLANTEAFF.

V and J are TRBV5-4 and TRBJ1-1; possible D gene TRBD1, 5 bases. CDR1 and CDR2 (germline): SGHNT, YYREEE (reference sequence). Trimming took off 5 bases at V and 0 bases at J, with 20 bases between the two ends. The CDR3 has 17 residues. The CDR3 spells CASRSARDGHMNTEAFF. The CDR3 bases are TGTGCCAGCAGATCAGCTCGGGACGGCCACATGAACACTGAAGCTTTCTTT.

This chain connects TRBV4-1 to TRBJ2-1; 7 bases match TRBD1. The CDR3 runs 19 residues. From germline, CDR1 is MGHRA and CDR2 YSYEKL. Unmatched junction bases numbered 15, after V lost 0 bases and J lost 4 bases. CDR3 DNA: TGCGCCAGCAGCCAAGAAGGGGGTCCGAGGGGGCGCCGATACAATGAGCAGTTCTTC. Its translation is CASSQEGGPRGRRYNEQFF.